A selection of T cell receptor beta chains follows, all from one sample in a study of OX40 agonist ivuxolimab in advanced cancers. Data came from immunoSEQ multiplex PCR; TCRdb stores just in-frame clones and leaves some out. Of some 80,000 clones listed, 85% to 95% were seen once; the top ten hold 2.5% to 3.5%. Sequencing was performed on CD4+ or CD8+ T cells sorted from blood, taken in a trial of the OX40 agonist ivuxolimab. Every receptor here comes from an adult with an advanced solid tumor such as melanoma, head and neck, liver or kidney cancer. Each CDR3 is given with its conserved first and last residue. The D gene is left open where the match is weak. The listing skips clone size in some rows; elsewhere it reads once, few, many or a size class.

d_gene	abundance	v_gene	j_gene	CDR3nt	CDR3aa
TRBD2	.	TRBV4-1	TRBJ2-3	TGCGCCAGCAGCCAAGATCGGGGGGAGATCACAGATACGCAGTATTTT	CASSQDRGEITDTQYF
.	.	TRBV5-4	TRBJ1-2	TGTGCCAGCAGTAGGGACACTAACTATGGCTACACCTTC	CASSRDTNYGYTF
TRBD2	.	TRBV7-2	TRBJ2-5	TGTGCCAGCAGCTTAGGGGCGACTAGCGGGCAAGAGACCCAGTACTTC	CASSLGATSGQETQYF
TRBD2	.	TRBV7-2	TRBJ2-7	TGTGCCAGCAGCCTTCGACTAGCGGGGAAGAGCTCCTACGAGCAGTACTTC	CASSLRLAGKSSYEQYF
TRBD1	.	TRBV5-6	TRBJ2-3	TGTGCCAGCAGCCTGCCCCCGGACAGGAGAAGCACAGATACGCAGTATTTT	CASSLPPDRRSTDTQYF
.	.	TRBV6-1	TRBJ1-4	TGTGCCAGCAGTGAAGGGGGGGATAAGGAAAAACTGTTTTTT	CASSEGGDKEKLFF
.	.	TRBV19	TRBJ1-2	TGTGCCAGTTATAACTATGGCTACACCTTC	CASYNYGYTF
.	.	TRBV5-1	TRBJ2-7	TGCGCCAGCAGCTTGGCCGCCGGATCCCCCTCCTACGAGCAGTACTTC	CASSLAAGSPSYEQYF
.	.	TRBV5-6	TRBJ1-5	TGTGCCAGCAGCTTACAGGGACAGCCCCAGCATTTT	CASSLQGQPQHF
.	.	TRBV30	TRBJ2-3	TGTGCCTGGAGTGAAGGAGACAGCGATACAGATACGCAGTATTTT	CAWSEGDSDTDTQYF
TRBD2	.	TRBV11-3	TRBJ2-1	TGTGCCAGCAGCTTAGGGGCGGGAGGCCCCTTCGATGAGCAGTTCTTC	CASSLGAGGPFDEQFF
TRBD2	.	TRBV18	TRBJ2-5	TGTGCCAGCTCACCACCCCTAGCGGGAGTTGAGACCCAGTACTTC	CASSPPLAGVETQYF
TRBD1	.	TRBV19	TRBJ1-2	TGTGCCAGTAGTCCCGGGACAGCCAACTATGGCTACACCTTC	CASSPGTANYGYTF
.	few	TRBV19	TRBJ2-5	TGTGCCAGTCGGGCAGAACCGTACCAAGAGACCCAGTACTTC	CASRAEPYQETQYF
.	.	TRBV6-1	TRBJ1-2	TGTGCCAGCAGTGAGACCGGGACCAGGGGCTACACCTTC	CASSETGTRGYTF
.	.	TRBV5-4	TRBJ2-2	TGTGCCAGCAGCTTGGGCGGCGTTAGCGGCTACACCGGGGAGCTGTTTTTT	CASSLGGVSGYTGELFF
TRBD1	.	TRBV28	TRBJ1-5	TGTGCCAGCAGTTTGGGGGGACAGGGGCCCAATCAGCCCCAGCATTTT	CASSLGGQGPNQPQHF
.	.	TRBV20-1	TRBJ1-2	TGCAGCCCGCAGTTACGCTATGGCTACACCTTC	CSPQLRYGYTF
.	few	TRBV6-5	TRBJ1-2	TGTGCCAGCAGTTACTCAGGCAGTCTCTCCTATGGCTACACCTTC	CASSYSGSLSYGYTF
TRBD1	.	TRBV19	TRBJ1-2	TGTGCCAGTAGTTTACCGGGACAGAGCCTCTATGGCTACACCTTC	CASSLPGQSLYGYTF
.	.	TRBV5-4	TRBJ2-2	TGTGCCAGCAGCTTGGATATAGGCCACACTGGCGGGGAGCTGTTTTTT	CASSLDIGHTGGELFF
.	.	TRBV4-2	TRBJ2-7	TGTGCCAGCAGCCCGGGGCTAGACGAGCAGTACTTC	CASSPGLDEQYF
TRBD1	.	TRBV19	TRBJ2-7	TGTGCCAGTAGTAAGGACAGGCCAAACTACGAGCAGTACTTC	CASSKDRPNYEQYF
.	once	TRBV30	TRBJ2-5	TGTGCCTGGAGCCAAGAGTTAGTGGAGGCCCAGTACTTC	CAWSQELVEAQYF
TRBD2	.	TRBV11-2	TRBJ2-5	TGTGCCAGCAGCTTCCTAGCGGGGGGGTTGCAAGAGACCCAGTACTTC	CASSFLAGGLQETQYF
.	.	TRBV29-1	TRBJ2-2	TGCAGCGCCCAAGTTCGGGGGGCTAACACCGGGGAGCTGTTTTTT	CSAQVRGANTGELFF
.	.	TRBV2	TRBJ2-3	TGTGCCAGCAGCCCGGGGGCAGATACGCAGTATTTT	CASSPGADTQYF
.	.	TRBV19	TRBJ2-3	TGTGCCAGTAGGGCTGGGGGTCCGCAGTATTTT	CASRAGGPQYF
TRBD2	.	TRBV12-5	TRBJ2-1	TGTGCTAGTGGTTCTCATTGGGCGGGGGGAGCCTACAATGAGCAGTTCTTC	CASGSHWAGGAYNEQFF
.	.	TRBV11-2	TRBJ1-4	TGTGCCAGCAGCTTAGATCGAGTTCCAACTAATGAAAAACTGTTTTTT	CASSLDRVPTNEKLFF
TRBD2	once	TRBV5-4	TRBJ2-3	TGTGCCAGCAGCTTGGGACTAGCCTCCACAGATACGCAGTATTTT	CASSLGLASTDTQYF
.	.	TRBV7-2	TRBJ1-6	TGTGCCAGCAGCTTAAGGGTCGACCAATATTCACCCCTCCACTTT	CASSLRVDQYSPLHF
TRBD1	.	TRBV7-2	TRBJ2-1	TGTGCCAGCAGTATTCGGACAGGCAATGAGCAGTTCTTC	CASSIRTGNEQFF
.	.	TRBV30	TRBJ1-1	TGTGCCTGGAGTGTACGAGAAGAGGATGAAGCTTTCTTT	CAWSVREEDEAFF
TRBD2	.	TRBV2	TRBJ2-3	TGTGCCAGTCTAGCGGGGAGGGATACGCAGTATTTT	CASLAGRDTQYF
.	few	TRBV5-4	TRBJ2-1	TGTGCCAGCAGCTTGGCCGGCTACGTCTCCTACAATGAGCAGTTCTTC	CASSLAGYVSYNEQFF
.	.	TRBV19	TRBJ1-3	TGTGCCAGTAGTGTCCCCACAGGTCGCTACTCTGGAAACACCATATATTTT	CASSVPTGRYSGNTIYF
.	.	TRBV7-2	TRBJ1-3	TGTGCCAGCGGGCCTCCCAGCTCTGGAAACACCATATATTTT	CASGPPSSGNTIYF
.	.	TRBV9	TRBJ2-2	TGTGCCAGCAGCGTAGCAGGGCCCGGGGAGCTGTTTTTT	CASSVAGPGELFF
.	.	TRBV11-3	TRBJ2-7	TGTGCCAGCAGTACAGGGTGGGAAGGCGAGCAGTACTTC	CASSTGWEGEQYF
.	.	TRBV5-1	TRBJ1-1	TGCGCCAGCAGCTTGGATAGTGGGGGCACTGAAGCTTTCTTT	CASSLDSGGTEAFF
TRBD1	once	TRBV13	TRBJ2-5	TGTGCCAGCAGCTTAGGGGCAGGGGGCCAAGAGACCCAGTACTTC	CASSLGAGGQETQYF
TRBD2	once	TRBV2	TRBJ2-5	TGTGCCAGCACCCAGACTAGCGAACAAGAGACCCAGTACTTC	CASTQTSEQETQYF
TRBD1	.	TRBV11-3	TRBJ1-2	TGTGCCAGCAGCCTTGACAGGGCCTATGGCTACACCTTC	CASSLDRAYGYTF
.	.	TRBV29-1	TRBJ2-5	TGCAGCGTTGCAAGGGGGCAAGAGACCCAGTACTTC	CSVARGQETQYF
TRBD2	.	TRBV5-1	TRBJ2-5	TGCGCCAGCAGCCCCTTGGGACTAGCGGGCGGCGAGGCCCAGTACTTC	CASSPLGLAGGEAQYF
.	.	TRBV7-2	TRBJ2-3	TGTGCCAGCAGCTTAAGGATAGAAGCGGGCGGTAACACAGATACGCAGTATTTT	CASSLRIEAGGNTDTQYF
TRBD1	.	TRBV7-8	TRBJ1-6	TGTGCCAGCAGCTTCGCCGGGACAGTTAATTCACCCCTCCACTTT	CASSFAGTVNSPLHF
.	.	TRBV19	TRBJ1-1	TGTGCCAGTAGGAATGCGGGGGGGAACACTGAAGCTTTCTTT	CASRNAGGNTEAFF
.	.	TRBV2	TRBJ2-1	TGTGCCAGCAGATTCGAAATCGGGGATGAGCAGTTCTTC	CASRFEIGDEQFF
.	.	TRBV5-1	TRBJ1-4	TGCGCCAGCAGCCTCAGGTCGACAGGCTCTAATGAAAAACTGTTTTTT	CASSLRSTGSNEKLFF
.	.	TRBV6-6	TRBJ1-1	TGTGCCAGCAGAAACAGCTTGAACACTGAAGCTTTCTTT	CASRNSLNTEAFF
TRBD2	.	TRBV7-8	TRBJ2-7	TGTGCCAGCAGCCCGGGGAGAGCGGGAGGAGAGATATTGGCCTACGAGCAGTACTTC	CASSPGRAGGEILAYEQYF
.	.	TRBV12-5	TRBJ2-7	TGTGCTAGTGGTTTGGAGGGTAGGAACGAGCAGTACTTC	CASGLEGRNEQYF
TRBD1	.	TRBV11-2	TRBJ2-7	TGTGCCAGCATGGGGACAGGCGGGGCGCGGCCTGAGCAGTACTTC	CASMGTGGARPEQYF